The source of this T cell receptor (beta chain) is a study of cytomegalovirus exposure and HLA in healthy donors. Findings and caveats of the study: The Asian-associated ancestry cluster reportedly had fewer N-insertions than the roughly 700-donor mean in a later analysis. Presence/absence analyses took donor sequencing depth as roughly uniform. About 87% or about 30% of the time was how often most TCR beta V segments were productive, according to an earlier analysis.

Comments on this clone: Its target is unknown.

The PCR contained 60 Vbeta and 13 Jbeta primers. How the authors handled the data: There were around 77 million unique TCR beta chains by a later count, and about 12 million of them were shared. Only in-frame clones appear in the TCRdb table, and some are missing; sequencing was by immunoSEQ multiplex PCR. V and J calls plus clone size are reproduced from that table; the DNA served to infer D and trimming. This sample has over 150,000 clones; approximately 71% occur once, and the top ten carry less than 5%. V lost 4 bases and J lost 4; bases outside the gene matches: 5. Germline V gene lookup returns CDR1 SGDLS and CDR2 YYNGEE. The CDR3 sequence is 15 residues long.

The source material was PBMCs. The chain combines TRBV9 with TRBJ2-7, with 13 bases that match TRBD2. The clonotype was recovered from a male donor in good health and CMV-seronegative. This chain's CDR3 is CASSPWTSGRYEQYF. The CDR3 nucleotides are TGTGCCAGCAGCCCTTGGACTAGCGGGAGATACGAGCAGTACTTC.